Below, one T cell receptor (beta chain) is given with its context. Its recognized antigen is unknown. Base qualities are missing; no much larger clone stands one base away. The entry originates in a study of memory CD4+ T cells and cytomegalovirus serostatus (dated by TCRdb to about 2019). Study-level background: The 33 healthy Belgian adults in the cohort included 9 who were CMV seropositive and approximately 25 who were CMV seronegative. The study sequenced CD4+ memory TCRbeta repertoires of a Belgian cohort with known cytomegalovirus serostatus to replicate a published TCR-based CMV serostatus classifier. Broad study findings and their caveats: Of more than 150 previously reported CMV-associated TCRbeta sequences, 67 appeared in the CD4+ memory repertoires, each in one to five individuals. The results were interpreted as suggesting that the CMV-associated TCR signature is largely present in the CD4+ memory repertoire. Only CD4+CD45RO+ memory cells were sequenced, in contrast to the original study, which included naive and memory CD4+ and CD8+ populations. On the Belgian cohort, the classifier based on the original framework reached a median bootstrapped AUC of approximately 0.95, with a 95% CI of 0.76-1.00. For predicting CMV serostatus, the median bootstrapped AUC was approximately 0.96 using the original framework and about 0.9 using a US-trained random forest.

A FACSAria II was used to sort memory CD4+ T cells, defined as single viable CD3+CD4+CD8-CD45RO+ cells. CMV serostatus was determined using a Roche Elecsys assay that detects serum IgG against CMV pp150, pp28, p38 and p52. After the samples were thawed, total CD4+ T cells were enriched through positive selection using CD4 magnetic microbeads. The samples came from a separate study whose specific focus was interrogating the CD4+ T cell memory repertoire. Peripheral blood mononuclear cells were isolated and cryopreserved according to standard operating procedures, and serum was kept at -80 degrees C. The staining used CD3-PerCP (BW264/56), CD4-APC (RPA-T4), CD45RO-PE (UCHT1) and CD8-Pacific Orange (3B5) antibodies, and Sytox blue was used to exclude non-viable cells. The Quick-DNA Microprep Kit was used to extract genomic DNA from the sorted cells. Amplification of TCRbeta DNA was done with the immunoSEQ hsTCRbeta kit, following the protocol from the manufacturer. TCRbeta libraries were sequenced on an Illumina MiSeq instrument. The original pipeline was this. Removing out-of-frame sequences left a few million distinct TCRbeta sequences, an average of approximately 65,000 per individual. Each individual was scored using the number of 160 or so previously reported CMV-associated TCRbeta sequences that the individual carried and the total number of productive distinct TCRbeta sequences. A beta-binomial model was reimplemented in Python, and scikit-learn random forests with default parameters were trained on data from the US cohort. Classifier performance on the Belgian cohort was reported as the median AUC with percentile confidence intervals calculated over 10,000 bootstrap iterations. Drawn from immuneACCESS, this table holds only the in-frame rearrangements with V and J called that TCRdb kept. Clones are partly lost; checked studies trace under half to an unresolved V gene and leave the rest unexplained. V, J and clone size reflect that table, while D and trimming were determined from the DNA. In this sample the table shows some 50,000 clones, roughly four fifths of which occur a single time. The top ten clonotypes cover more than 0.95% of the sample.

From its cysteine to its phenylalanine, the CDR3 spans 16 amino acids. Only the CDR3 DNA stays, 48 bases, in frame from base 1. For CDR1 and CDR2, the germline V gene lists MGHDK and SYGVNS. V and J are trimmed by 1 base and 6 bases, and the gene matches miss 9 bases of the junction. The sample consisted of memory CD4+ T cells from blood. This receptor was obtained from an adult in good health and CMV-seropositive. The rearrangement joined TRBV25-1 to TRBJ2-3, with 8 central nucleotides matching TRBD2. The base sequence is TGTGCCAGCAGTGAATCAATACTAGCGGCCCACGATACGCAGTATTTT. This sequence encodes CASSESILAAHDTQYF. The full variable domain, completed from the reference TRBV25-1 and TRBJ2-3 proteins outside the CDR3, reads EADIYQTPRYLVIGTGKKITLECSQTMGHDKMYWYQQDPGMELHLIHYSYGVNSTEKGDLSSESTVSRIRTEHFPLTLESARPSHTSQYLCASSESILAAHDTQYFGPGTRLTVL.